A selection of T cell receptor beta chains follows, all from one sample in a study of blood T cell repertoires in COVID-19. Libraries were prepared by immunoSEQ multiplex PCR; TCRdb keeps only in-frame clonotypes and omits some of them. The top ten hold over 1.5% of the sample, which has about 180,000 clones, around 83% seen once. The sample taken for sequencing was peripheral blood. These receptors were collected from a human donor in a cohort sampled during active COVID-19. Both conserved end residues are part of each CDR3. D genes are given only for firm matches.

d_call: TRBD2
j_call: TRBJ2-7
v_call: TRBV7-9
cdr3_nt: TGTGCCAGCAGCTTAAGGGGACTAGGAGTCCACGAGCAGTACTTC
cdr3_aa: CASSLRGLGVHEQYF

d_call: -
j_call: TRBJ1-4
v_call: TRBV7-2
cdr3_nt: TGTGCCAGCAGCCCCGGAGGCACTAATGAAAAACTGTTTTTT
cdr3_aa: CASSPGGTNEKLFF

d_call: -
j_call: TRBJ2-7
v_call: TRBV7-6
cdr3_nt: TGTGCCAGCAGCCCCGAACCCACTCGGAGCTACGAGCAGTACTTC
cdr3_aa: CASSPEPTRSYEQYF

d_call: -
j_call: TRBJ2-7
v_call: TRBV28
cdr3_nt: TGTGCCAGCAGTACCTCGCAGGGGCCCCTCTACGAGCAGTACTTC
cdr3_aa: CASSTSQGPLYEQYF

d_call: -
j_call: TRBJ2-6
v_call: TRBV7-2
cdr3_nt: TGTGCCAGCGGAGATCCAGGGGCCAACGTCCTGACTTTC
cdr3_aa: CASGDPGANVLTF

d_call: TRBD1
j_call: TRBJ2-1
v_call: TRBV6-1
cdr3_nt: TGTGCCAGCAGTGAGACAGGGGTTGGCAATGAGCAGTTCTTC
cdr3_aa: CASSETGVGNEQFF

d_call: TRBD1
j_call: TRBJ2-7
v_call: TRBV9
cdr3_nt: TGTGCCAGCAGCGGAGGGGACAGGGGAAACGAGCAGTACTTC
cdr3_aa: CASSGGDRGNEQYF

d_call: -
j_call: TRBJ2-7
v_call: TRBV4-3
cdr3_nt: TGCGCCAGCAGCCAAGAGTCCCTTAGCTACGAGCAGTACTTC
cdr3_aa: CASSQESLSYEQYF

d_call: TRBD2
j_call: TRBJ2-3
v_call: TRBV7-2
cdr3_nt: TGTGCCAGCAGCTTAGGACTAGCGGGGGCCCGGGTAGATACGCAGTATTTT
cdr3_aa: CASSLGLAGARVDTQYF

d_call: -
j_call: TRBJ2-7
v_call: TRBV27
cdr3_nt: TGTGCCAGCAGTCCCCTTCTTCTTTACGAGCAGTACTTC
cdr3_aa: CASSPLLLYEQYF

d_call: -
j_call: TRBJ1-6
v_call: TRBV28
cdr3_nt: TGTGCCAGCAGTTTATGGGGGGGCTCCTATAATTCACCCCTCCACTTT
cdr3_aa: CASSLWGGSYNSPLHF

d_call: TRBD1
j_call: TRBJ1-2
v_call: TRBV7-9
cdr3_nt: TGTGCCAGCAGCCGGGACAGTTATGGCTACACCTTC
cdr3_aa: CASSRDSYGYTF

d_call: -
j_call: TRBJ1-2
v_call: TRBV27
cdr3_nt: TGTGCCAGCAGTTTAGATGGGGCGTATGGCTATGGCTACACCTTC
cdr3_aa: CASSLDGAYGYGYTF

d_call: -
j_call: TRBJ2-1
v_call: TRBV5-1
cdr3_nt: TGCGCCAGCAGCTTGGACCAGGGCGTTCGATTGAATGAGCAGTTCTTC
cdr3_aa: CASSLDQGVRLNEQFF

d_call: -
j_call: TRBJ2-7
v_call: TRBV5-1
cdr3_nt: TGCGCCAGCAGCGGGGCGTCGTCCTACGAGCAGTACTTC
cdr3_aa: CASSGASSYEQYF

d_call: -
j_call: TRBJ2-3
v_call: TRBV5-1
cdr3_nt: TGCGCCAGCAGCTTGAGAAAGGGGAACACAGATACGCAGTATTTT
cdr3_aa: CASSLRKGNTDTQYF

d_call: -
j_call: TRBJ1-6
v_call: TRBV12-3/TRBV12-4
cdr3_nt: TGTGCCAGCAGTTCAGGGAATTCACCCCTCCACTTT
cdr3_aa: CASSSGNSPLHF